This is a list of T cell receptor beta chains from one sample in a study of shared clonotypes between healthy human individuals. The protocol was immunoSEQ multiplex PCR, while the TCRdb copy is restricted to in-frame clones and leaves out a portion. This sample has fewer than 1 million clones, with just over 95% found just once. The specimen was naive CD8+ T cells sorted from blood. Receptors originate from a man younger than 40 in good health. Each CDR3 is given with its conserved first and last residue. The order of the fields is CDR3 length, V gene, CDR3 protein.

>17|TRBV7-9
CASSFPPSGSARETQYF
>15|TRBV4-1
CASSQGVEVTNEQFF
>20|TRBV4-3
CASSQTDAPGLAGVQDTQYF
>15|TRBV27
CASSPGGGRGNEQFF
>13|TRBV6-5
CASSYSPSETQYF
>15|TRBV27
CASSLYRTGGYEQYF
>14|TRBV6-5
CASSRVQGNTEAFF
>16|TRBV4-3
CASSQEGLATYNEQFF
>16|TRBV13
CASSPISSGKLYEQYF
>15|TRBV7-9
CASSPWTGAPYEQYF
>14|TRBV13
CASSLGGIGETQYF
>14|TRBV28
CASSFSGGFYGYTF
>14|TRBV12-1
CASSQKGGNQPQHF
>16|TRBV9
CASSGHGLIGTDTQYF
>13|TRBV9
CASSGTSYNEQFF
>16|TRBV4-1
CASSQVVGGGSYEQYF
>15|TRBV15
CATSRDLGSGNEQFF
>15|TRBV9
CASSVEAGPPYEQYF
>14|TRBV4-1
CASSQETGPYEQYF
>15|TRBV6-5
CASSLSGTGFYEQYF
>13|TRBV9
CASSVDQGYEQYF
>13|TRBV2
CASMGRKNYGYTF